This T cell receptor beta chain was documented in a study of T cells in localized non-small cell lung cancer. As regards this clone: The antigen is unknown.

Study conclusions and caveats: Clonality of T cells reached its maximum in uninvolved adjacent lung, surpassing tumor.

Trimming cost V 4 bases and J 3 bases; bases outside gene matches: 4. The CDR3 length is 15 residues. CDR1 and CDR2 (germline): SGDLS, YYNGEE. Some clones are missing from TCRdb's copy, which holds only in-frame ones; the method was immunoSEQ multiplex PCR. The sample holds around 950 clones, about 30% seen once. The rearrangement joins TRBV9 to TRBJ1-5; 10 positions agree with TRBD1. This sample comprised normal lung tissue next to the tumor, obtained before any cancer treatment. The receptor was isolated from a female donor at least 60 years old with stage I lung adenocarcinoma. CDR3 nucleotides: TGTGCCAGCAGCACGACAGGGGGCCCCAATCAGCCCCAGCATTTT. It codes for CASSTTGGPNQPQHF.